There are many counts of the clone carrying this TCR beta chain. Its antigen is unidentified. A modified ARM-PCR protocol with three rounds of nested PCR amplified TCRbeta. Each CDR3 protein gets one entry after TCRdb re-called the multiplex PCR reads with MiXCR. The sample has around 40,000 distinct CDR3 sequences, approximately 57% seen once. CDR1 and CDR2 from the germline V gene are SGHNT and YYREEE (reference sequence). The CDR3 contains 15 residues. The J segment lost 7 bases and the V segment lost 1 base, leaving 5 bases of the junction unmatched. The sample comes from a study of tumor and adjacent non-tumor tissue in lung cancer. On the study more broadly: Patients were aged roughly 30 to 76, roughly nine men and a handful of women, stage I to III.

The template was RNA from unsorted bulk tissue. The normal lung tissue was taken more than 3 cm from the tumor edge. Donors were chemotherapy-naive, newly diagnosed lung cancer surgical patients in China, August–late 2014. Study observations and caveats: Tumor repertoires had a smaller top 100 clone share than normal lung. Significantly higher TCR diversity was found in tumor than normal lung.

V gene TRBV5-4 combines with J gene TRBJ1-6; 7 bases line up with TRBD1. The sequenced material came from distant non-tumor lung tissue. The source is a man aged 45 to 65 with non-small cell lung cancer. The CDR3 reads CASSLPGQWNSPLHF. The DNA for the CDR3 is TGTGCCAGCAGCTTGCCGGGACAGTGGAATTCACCCCTCCACTTT.